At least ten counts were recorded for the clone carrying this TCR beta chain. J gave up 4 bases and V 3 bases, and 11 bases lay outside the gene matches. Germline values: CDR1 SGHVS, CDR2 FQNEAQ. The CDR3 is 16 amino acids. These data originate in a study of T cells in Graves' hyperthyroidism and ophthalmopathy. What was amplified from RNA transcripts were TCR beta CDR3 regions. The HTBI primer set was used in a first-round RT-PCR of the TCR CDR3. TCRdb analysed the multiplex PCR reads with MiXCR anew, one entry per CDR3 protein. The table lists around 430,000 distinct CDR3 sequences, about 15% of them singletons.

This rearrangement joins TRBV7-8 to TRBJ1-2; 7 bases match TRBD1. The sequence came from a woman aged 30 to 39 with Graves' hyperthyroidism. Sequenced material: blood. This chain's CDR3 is CASSFPGNGTVYGYTF. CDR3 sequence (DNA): TGTGCCAGCAGCTTTCCTGGGAACGGGACAGTCTATGGCTACACCTTC.